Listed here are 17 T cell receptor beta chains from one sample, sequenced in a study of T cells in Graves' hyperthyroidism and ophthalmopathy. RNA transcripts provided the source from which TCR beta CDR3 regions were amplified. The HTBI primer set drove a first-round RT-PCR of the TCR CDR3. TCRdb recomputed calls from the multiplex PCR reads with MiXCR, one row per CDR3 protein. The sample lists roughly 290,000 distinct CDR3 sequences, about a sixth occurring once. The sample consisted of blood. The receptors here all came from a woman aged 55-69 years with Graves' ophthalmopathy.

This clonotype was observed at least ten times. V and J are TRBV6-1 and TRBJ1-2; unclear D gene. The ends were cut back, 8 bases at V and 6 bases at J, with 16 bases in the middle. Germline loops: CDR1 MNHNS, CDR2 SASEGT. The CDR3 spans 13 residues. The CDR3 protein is CASPQWGEDGYTF. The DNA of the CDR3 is TGTGCCAGCCCCCAGTGGGGAGAGGATGGCTACACCTTC.

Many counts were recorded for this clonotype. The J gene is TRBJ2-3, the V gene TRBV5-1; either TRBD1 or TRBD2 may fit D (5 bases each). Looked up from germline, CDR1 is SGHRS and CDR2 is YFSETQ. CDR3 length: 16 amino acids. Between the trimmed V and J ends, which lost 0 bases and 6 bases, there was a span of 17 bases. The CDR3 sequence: CASSLAGSHGTDTQYF. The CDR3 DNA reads TGCGCCAGCAGCTTGGCCGGCAGCCATGGGACGGATACGCAGTATTTT.

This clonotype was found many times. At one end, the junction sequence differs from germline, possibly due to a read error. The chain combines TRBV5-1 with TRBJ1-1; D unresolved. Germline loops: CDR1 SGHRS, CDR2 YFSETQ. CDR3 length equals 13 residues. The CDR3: CASSPGGDTEAFF. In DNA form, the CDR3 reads TGTGCCAGCTCACCCGGTGGCGACACTGAAGCTTTCTTT.

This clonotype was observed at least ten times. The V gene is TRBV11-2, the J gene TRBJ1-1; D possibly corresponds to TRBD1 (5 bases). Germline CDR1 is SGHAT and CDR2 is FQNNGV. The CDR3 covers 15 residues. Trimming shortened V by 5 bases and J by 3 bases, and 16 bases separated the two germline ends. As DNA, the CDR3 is TGTGCCAGCAGCCCGCTAACGGGACGGCACACTGAAGCTTTCTTT. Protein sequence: CASSPLTGRHTEAFF.

The CDR3 is CSANGLDEQYF. The CDR3 DNA reads as TGCAGTGCAAACGGGTTGGACGAGCAGTACTTC. The chain combines TRBV20-1 with TRBJ2-7; D gene uncertain. This CDR3 is built from 11 residues. V was clipped by 6 bases and J by 5 bases, with 11 bases between them. Germline values: CDR1 DFQATT, CDR2 SNEGSKA (reference sequence).

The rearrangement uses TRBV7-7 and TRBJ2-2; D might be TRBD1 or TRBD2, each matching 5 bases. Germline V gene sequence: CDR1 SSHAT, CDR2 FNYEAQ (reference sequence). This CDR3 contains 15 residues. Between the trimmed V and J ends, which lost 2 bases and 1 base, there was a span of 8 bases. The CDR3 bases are TGTGCCAGCAGCTTACAGGGAGTGAACACCGGGGAGCTGTTTTTT. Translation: CASSLQGVNTGELFF.

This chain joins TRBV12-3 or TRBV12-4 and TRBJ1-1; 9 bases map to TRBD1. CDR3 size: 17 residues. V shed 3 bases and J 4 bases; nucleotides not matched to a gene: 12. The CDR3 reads CASSFSGQGTGGTEAFF. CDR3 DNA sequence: TGTGCCAGCAGTTTTTCGGGACAGGGAACGGGCGGCACTGAAGCTTTCTTT.

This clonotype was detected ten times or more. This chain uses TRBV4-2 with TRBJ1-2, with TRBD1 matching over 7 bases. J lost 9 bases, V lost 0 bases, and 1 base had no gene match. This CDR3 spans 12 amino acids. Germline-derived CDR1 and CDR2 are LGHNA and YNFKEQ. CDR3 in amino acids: CASSQEQGSYTF. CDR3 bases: TGTGCCAGCAGCCAAGAACAGGGGAGCTACACCTTC.

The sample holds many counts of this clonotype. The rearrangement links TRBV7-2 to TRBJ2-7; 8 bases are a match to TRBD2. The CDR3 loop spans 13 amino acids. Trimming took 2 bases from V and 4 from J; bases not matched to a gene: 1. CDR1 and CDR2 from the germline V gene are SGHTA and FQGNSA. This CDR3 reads CASSLLAGYEQYF. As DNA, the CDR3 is TGTGCCAGCAGCTTATTAGCGGGATACGAGCAGTACTTC.

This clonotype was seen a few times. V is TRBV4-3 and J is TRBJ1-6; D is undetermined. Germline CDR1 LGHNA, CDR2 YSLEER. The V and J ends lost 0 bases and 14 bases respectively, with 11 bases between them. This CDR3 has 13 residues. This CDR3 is CASSQDIREALHF. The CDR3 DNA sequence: TGCGCCAGCAGCCAAGATATTAGGGAAGCCCTCCACTTT.

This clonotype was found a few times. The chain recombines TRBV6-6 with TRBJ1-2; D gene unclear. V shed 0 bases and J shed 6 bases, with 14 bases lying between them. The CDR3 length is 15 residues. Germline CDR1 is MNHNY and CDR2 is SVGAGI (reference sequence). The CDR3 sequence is CASSYSTGGDDGYTF. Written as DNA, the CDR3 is TGTGCCAGCAGTTACTCGACCGGAGGTGACGATGGCTACACCTTC.

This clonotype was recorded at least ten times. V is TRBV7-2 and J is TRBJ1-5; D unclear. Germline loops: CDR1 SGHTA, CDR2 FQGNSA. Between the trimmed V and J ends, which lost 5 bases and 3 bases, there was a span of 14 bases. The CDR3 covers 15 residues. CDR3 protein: CASSPVYADNQPQHF. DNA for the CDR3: TGTGCCAGCAGCCCTGTGTACGCTGACAATCAGCCCCAGCATTTT. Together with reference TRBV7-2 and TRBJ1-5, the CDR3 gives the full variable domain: GAGVSQSPSNKVTEKGKDVELRCDPISGHTALYWYRQSLGQGLEFLIYFQGNSAPDKSGLPSDRFSAERTGGSVSTLTIQRTQQEDSAVYLCASSPVYADNQPQHFGDGTRLSIL.

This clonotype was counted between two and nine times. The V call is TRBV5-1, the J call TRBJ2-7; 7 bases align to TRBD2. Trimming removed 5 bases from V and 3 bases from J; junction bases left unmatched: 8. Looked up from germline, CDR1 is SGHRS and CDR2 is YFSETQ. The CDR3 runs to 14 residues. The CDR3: CASRISGRDYEQYF. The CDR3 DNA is TGCGCCAGCAGAATTAGCGGGCGGGACTACGAGCAGTACTTC.

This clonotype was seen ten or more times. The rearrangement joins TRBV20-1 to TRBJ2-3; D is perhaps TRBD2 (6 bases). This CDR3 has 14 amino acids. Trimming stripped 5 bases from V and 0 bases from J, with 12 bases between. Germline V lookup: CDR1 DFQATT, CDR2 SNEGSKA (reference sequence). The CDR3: CSASRGTSTDTQYF. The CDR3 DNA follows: TGCAGTGCTTCCCGGGGGACTAGCACAGATACGCAGTATTTT.

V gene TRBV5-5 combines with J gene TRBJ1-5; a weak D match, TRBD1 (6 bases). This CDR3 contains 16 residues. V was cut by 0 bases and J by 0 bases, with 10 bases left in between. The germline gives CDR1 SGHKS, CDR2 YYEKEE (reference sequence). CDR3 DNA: TGTGCCAGCAGCTTGGGGGGGCTTTATAGCAATCAGCCCCAGCATTTT. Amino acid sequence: CASSLGGLYSNQPQHF.

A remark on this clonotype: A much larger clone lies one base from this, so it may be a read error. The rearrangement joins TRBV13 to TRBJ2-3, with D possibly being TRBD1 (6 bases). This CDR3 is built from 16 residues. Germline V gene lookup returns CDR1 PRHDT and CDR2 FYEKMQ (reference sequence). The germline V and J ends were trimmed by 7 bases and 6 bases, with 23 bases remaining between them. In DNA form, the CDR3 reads TGTGCCAGCAACTCGACACCGGGACAATGGGAGGATACGCAGTATTTT. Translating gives CASNSTPGQWEDTQYF.

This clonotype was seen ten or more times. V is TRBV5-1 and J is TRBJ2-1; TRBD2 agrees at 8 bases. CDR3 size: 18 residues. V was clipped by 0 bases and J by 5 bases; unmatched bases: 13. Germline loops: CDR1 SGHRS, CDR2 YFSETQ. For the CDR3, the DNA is TGCGCCAGCAGCTTGGCCATCATGAGTAGCGGGAATGACAATGAGCAGTTCTTC. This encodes CASSLAIMSSGNDNEQFF. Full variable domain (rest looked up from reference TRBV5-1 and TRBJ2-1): KAGVTQTPRYLIKTRGQQVTLSCSPISGHRSVSWYQQTPGQGLQFLFEYFSETQRNKGNFPGRFSGRQFSNSRSEMNVSTLELGDSALYLCASSLAIMSSGNDNEQFFGPGTRLTVL.